This entry lists 9 T cell receptor beta chains sequenced from one sample in a study of T cell repertoires in cytomegalovirus infection. Via MiXCR, TCRdb re-called the reads, giving one row per CDR3 protein. The sample includes about 740,000 distinct CDR3 sequences, 30% to 35% seen only once; the top ten take 15% to 20%. The antigens these receptors bind are not known. Sequences were derived from cultured PBMCs, sampled from culture after CMV antigen stimulation. Receptor source: a human donor in good health (CMV status not recorded). Some clones in this sample may be carry-over from other donors' samples.

A few counts support this clonotype. The V call is TRBV5-4, the J call TRBJ1-2, with D uncertain. Germline V gene lookup returns CDR1 SGHNT and CDR2 YYREEE (reference sequence). The CDR3 consists of 12 residues. V lost 4 bases and J lost 8, with 12 bases in between. The CDR3 DNA reads as TGTGCCAGCAGCGCAGACTTAGGGGGCTACACCTTC. This translates into CASSADLGGYTF.

The rearrangement uses TRBV10-3 and TRBJ2-7, with D unresolved. This CDR3 contains 13 residues. Germline V CDR1 and CDR2: ENHRY, SYGVKD. The ends were cut back, 2 bases at V and 2 bases at J, with 7 bases in the middle. The CDR3: CAISEGRTYEQYF. The CDR3 bases are TGTGCCATCAGTGAGGGTAGGACCTACGAGCAGTACTTC.

This clonotype has just a few counts. CDR3 sequence reads: CASNPRLAGANEQFF. The CDR3 DNA reads TGTGCCAGCAATCCCCGACTAGCGGGAGCCAATGAGCAGTTCTTC. V usage is TRBV6-2 or TRBV6-3 and J usage is TRBJ2-1, with TRBD2 identical over 12 bases. The germline V gene has CDR1 MNHEY and CDR2 SVGEGT. The length of the CDR3 is 15 residues. V trimming: 7 bases; J trimming: 6 bases; junction bases outside the gene matches: 7.

V gene TRBV19 combines with J gene TRBJ2-7, with a possible D match to TRBD1 (6 bases). V shed 5 bases and J shed 4 bases, with 18 bases lying between them. CDR1 is LNHDA, CDR2 SQIVND, per germline (reference sequence). The CDR3 is 15 amino acids. The CDR3 protein is CASSSGQGLGYEQYF. The CDR3 DNA sequence: TGTGCCAGTAGTTCCGGGCAGGGGCTGGGGTACGAGCAGTACTTC.

The J gene is TRBJ2-3, the V gene TRBV4-1; 14 bases map to TRBD2. J lost 6 bases, V lost 4 bases, and 15 bases had no gene match. The CDR3 covers 19 residues. The germline gives CDR1 MGHRA, CDR2 YSYEKL. This CDR3 reads CASSRDSHRTSGRRDTQYF. Written as DNA, the CDR3 is TGCGCCAGCAGCCGGGACAGCCACAGGACTAGCGGGAGGAGGGATACGCAGTATTTT.

The rearrangement joins TRBV28 to TRBJ1-5, with 7 bases aligning to TRBD1. This CDR3 has 15 amino acids. The V and J ends lost 6 bases and 7 bases, in that order; junction bases with no gene match: 12. Germline assignment: CDR1 MDHEN and CDR2 SYDVKM. The CDR3 here is CASSPPQGPGQPQHF. CDR3 coding DNA: TGTGCCAGCAGCCCACCACAGGGGCCCGGGCAGCCCCAGCATTTT.

This clonotype has only a few counts. This chain uses TRBV19 with TRBJ2-3; TRBD2 is a possible D gene (6 bases). The CDR3 has 15 residues. The V gene's germline CDR1 is LNHDA and CDR2 SQIVND (reference sequence). V was clipped by 6 bases and J by 2 bases, with 15 bases between them. The CDR3 DNA reads as TGTGCCAGTAGGACGACTAGTCCCCCCACAGATACGCAGTATTTT. This translates into CASRTTSPPTDTQYF.

This clonotype was recorded many times. The CDR3 nucleotides are TGTGCCAGCAGCTTAGCGAAGGAGACCCAGTACTTC. It translates to CASSLAKETQYF. The chain recombines TRBV7-2 with TRBJ2-5; D remains ambiguous. Germline V gene data show CDR1 as SGHTA and CDR2 as FQGNSA. The germline V and J ends were trimmed by 0 bases and 5 bases, with 4 bases remaining between them. The CDR3 length is 12 residues.

This clonotype came up a few times. This chain connects TRBV11-2 to TRBJ2-1; 7 bases fit TRBD2. V was pared by 5 bases and J by 0 bases, with 10 bases of the junction left unmatched. This CDR3 is 17 amino acids long. Per germline, CDR1 SGHAT and CDR2 FQNNGV. CDR3 in amino acids: CASSRGAGVPSYNEQFF. The CDR3 coding sequence is TGTGCCAGCAGCCGCGGGGCGGGAGTCCCCTCCTACAATGAGCAGTTCTTC.